This T cell receptor (beta chain) derives from a study of CD8 T cells in Susac syndrome. The CDR3 has 15 residues. V lost 7 bases to trimming and J lost 6 bases; unmatched junction nucleotides: 12. The germline gives CDR1 SEHNR, CDR2 FQNEAQ (reference sequence). An input of roughly 0.5 to 1 ug of RNA was subjected to reverse transcription using random hexamers. MiXCR, applied by TCRdb to the immunoSEQ multiplex PCR reads, yields one record per CDR3 protein. The table shows approximately 140,000 distinct CDR3 sequences, with about 94% occurring only once. The chain combines TRBV7-9 with TRBJ2-3; 8 bases align to TRBD2. Sequenced: CD8+ T cells from PBMCs. This clonotype originated in a human donor in good health. CDR3 sequence reads: CASNGGAGGLDTQYF. The CDR3 coding sequence is TGTGCCAGCAACGGCGGTGCGGGAGGTCTGGATACGCAGTATTTT.